The table lists the clone carrying this TCR beta chain with a few counts. This CDR3 is 18 amino acids long. V shed 8 bases and J 4 bases; nucleotides not matched to a gene: 19. Germline values: CDR1 ENHRY, CDR2 SYGVKD. The sample belongs to a study of blood T cell repertoires in COVID-19. Overall study: T cells, B-cell-depleted T cells, or PBMCs supplied cDNA or gDNA.

The protocol was immunoSEQ multiplex PCR, while the TCRdb copy is restricted to in-frame clones and leaves out a portion. The sample lists 200,000 to 250,000 clones; more than 85% were seen once. The sample comprised peripheral blood. This chain joins TRBV10-3 and TRBJ2-3; 9 bases are a match to TRBD2. The TCR sequence derives from a woman aged 70-85 years with active or convalescent COVID-19. CDR3: CAIRTSVGVAGESDTQYF. CDR3 in DNA: TGTGCCATCCGAACGTCGGTCGGGGTAGCGGGGGAATCAGATACGCAGTATTTT.